Listed below are T cell receptor beta chains from one sample, sequenced in a study of shared clonotypes between healthy human individuals. Sequencing used immunoSEQ multiplex PCR; TCRdb keeps in-frame clones, though not all of them. Among approximately 1.5 million clones, roughly 98% were seen once, and the ten largest hold 0.4% to 0.45%. Input material: naive CD4+ T cells sorted from blood. All receptors come from a man aged 25 to 40 in good health. Each CDR3 is given with its conserved first and last residue. A D gene is named only where the DNA matches it firmly. The size field is filled for only some rows; it gives once, few, many or a size class.

13	.	TRBV18	.	TRBJ2-1	CASSHPGSREQFF	TGTGCCAGCTCACACCCTGGGTCACGGGAGCAGTTCTTC
15	.	TRBV10-3	.	TRBJ1-5	CAISEGITLYQPQHF	TGTGCCATCAGTGAAGGGATCACTCTATATCAGCCCCAGCATTTT
15	.	TRBV30	.	TRBJ2-1	CAWSVGTTIYNEQFF	TGTGCCTGGAGTGTCGGAACTACGATCTACAATGAGCAGTTCTTC
16	.	TRBV11-2	.	TRBJ1-1	CASSFRGSFFNTEAFF	TGTGCCAGCAGCTTTAGGGGGAGTTTTTTCAACACTGAAGCTTTCTTT
14	.	TRBV28	.	TRBJ2-1	CASSLTGERNEQFF	TGTGCCAGCAGTTTGACGGGAGAGAGGAATGAGCAGTTCTTC
15	TRBD1	TRBV19	.	TRBJ2-2	CASNADRGGTGELFF	TGTGCCAGTAACGCAGACAGGGGCGGCACCGGGGAGCTGTTTTTT
13	.	TRBV5-1	.	TRBJ2-1	CASSLPSTSEQFF	TGCGCCAGCAGCTTGCCTAGCACTTCTGAGCAGTTCTTC
14	.	TRBV7-9	.	TRBJ2-7	CASRSWDAAYEQYF	TGTGCCAGCAGATCCTGGGACGCAGCCTACGAGCAGTACTTC
13	.	TRBV9	.	TRBJ2-7	CASSYGFSYEQYF	TGTGCCAGCAGTTACGGCTTCTCCTACGAGCAGTACTTC
13	TRBD1	TRBV28	.	TRBJ2-2	CASSRTGFRELFF	TGTGCCAGCAGTAGGACAGGGTTCCGGGAGCTGTTTTTT
17	.	TRBV7-7	once	TRBJ1-5	CASSLALRNCSNQPQHF	TGTGCCAGCAGCTTAGCGCTTCGGAATTGTAGCAATCAGCCCCAGCATTTT
12	.	TRBV30	.	TRBJ1-2	CAYPRDIYGYTF	TGTGCCTACCCCCGGGACATCTATGGCTACACCTTC
14	.	TRBV6-5	.	TRBJ1-4	CASSYKAFGEKLFF	TGTGCCAGCAGTTACAAGGCTTTTGGTGAAAAACTGTTTTTT
15	TRBD2	TRBV29-1	.	TRBJ2-1	CSVEEGKREDNEQFF	TGCAGCGTTGAAGAGGGGAAGCGGGAGGACAATGAGCAGTTCTTC
12	.	TRBV10-3	.	TRBJ2-1	CAISVRGNEQFF	TGTGCCATCAGTGTGCGGGGAAATGAGCAGTTCTTC
18	TRBD2	TRBV6-1	.	TRBJ2-7	CASSASGLAGGPAYEQYF	TGTGCCAGCAGTGCTTCAGGACTAGCGGGAGGGCCGGCCTACGAGCAGTACTTC
17	TRBD2	TRBV18	.	TRBJ2-7	CASSPRTSSDPIYEQYF	TGTGCCAGCTCACCTCGGACTAGCAGCGACCCCATTTACGAGCAGTACTTC
15	.	TRBV28	.	TRBJ1-5	CASSFRLRSNQPQHF	TGTGCCAGCAGTTTTCGTCTTCGCAGCAATCAGCCCCAGCATTTT
14	.	TRBV5-1	.	TRBJ2-2	CASSLTRIPGELFF	TGCGCCAGCAGCTTGACTAGAATTCCCGGGGAGCTGTTTTTT
17	.	TRBV12-5	.	TRBJ2-3	CASGLGLTKESTDTQYF	TGTGCTAGTGGTTTGGGCCTAACGAAGGAAAGCACAGATACGCAGTATTTT
13	.	TRBV5-1	.	TRBJ2-5	CASSLERKETQYF	TGCGCCAGCAGCTTGGAGCGGAAAGAGACCCAGTACTTC
15	TRBD2	TRBV5-1	.	TRBJ2-3	CASVAGLAGTDTQYF	TGCGCCAGCGTGGCCGGACTAGCGGGCACAGATACGCAGTATTTT
16	TRBD2	TRBV5-1	.	TRBJ2-3	CASSRPGLGGADTQYF	TGCGCCAGCAGCCGTCCGGGACTAGGAGGCGCAGATACGCAGTATTTT
15	.	TRBV27	.	TRBJ1-5	CASSSEGLSNQPQHF	TGTGCCAGCAGTTCCGAAGGGTTGAGCAATCAGCCCCAGCATTTT
14	.	TRBV27	.	TRBJ1-2	CASSFGRTPYGYTF	TGTGCCAGCAGTTTCGGCCGGACACCCTATGGCTACACCTTC
15	TRBD1	TRBV28	.	TRBJ1-5	CASRPWDRRNQPQHF	TGTGCCAGCAGACCCTGGGACAGGAGAAATCAGCCCCAGCATTTT
15	.	TRBV9	.	TRBJ1-1	CASSKGTPTHRGAFF	TGTGCCAGCAGCAAAGGGACGCCCACTCACCGAGGAGCTTTCTTT
14	.	TRBV2	.	TRBJ2-1	CASAGLRDYNEQFF	TGTGCCTCCGCGGGTCTCCGGGACTACAATGAGCAGTTCTTC
15	.	TRBV5-1	.	TRBJ2-1	CASSLEQGTYNEQFF	TGCGCCAGCAGCTTGGAGCAGGGGACCTACAATGAGCAGTTCTTC
9	TRBD1	TRBV10-1	.	TRBJ1-1	CAKDREAFF	TGCGCCAAGGACAGGGAAGCTTTCTTT
16	TRBD1	TRBV5-6	.	TRBJ2-2	CASSGDRDRLTGELFF	TGTGCCAGCAGCGGGGACAGGGACAGACTCACCGGGGAGCTGTTTTTT
12	.	TRBV6-5	once	TRBJ2-7	CASSQGADEQYF	TGTGCCAGCAGTCAGGGCGCGGACGAGCAGTACTTC
12	TRBD1	TRBV5-1	.	TRBJ2-3	CASTAGGDTQYF	TGCGCCAGCACCGCAGGGGGAGATACGCAGTATTTT
13	.	TRBV5-1	.	TRBJ2-5	CASSPSTQETQYF	TGCGCCAGCAGCCCTTCAACGCAAGAGACCCAGTACTTC
12	.	TRBV25-1	.	TRBJ1-1	CASSGKGSRAFF	TGTGCCAGCAGTGGCAAGGGGAGTAGGGCTTTCTTT
16	TRBD2	TRBV19	once	TRBJ2-1	CASSINAGVAYNEQFF	TGTGCCAGTAGTATTAACGCGGGAGTAGCCTACAATGAGCAGTTCTTC
14	TRBD1	TRBV18	.	TRBJ2-7	CASSPLRGQDEQYF	TGTGCCAGCTCACCACTCAGGGGGCAAGACGAGCAGTACTTC
14	.	TRBV2	.	TRBJ1-3	CASRFQGSGNTIYF	TGTGCCAGCAGGTTTCAAGGCTCTGGAAACACCATATATTTT
16	TRBD1	TRBV6-6	once	TRBJ2-7	CASRPLTGIYSYEQYF	TGTGCCAGCAGACCCCTGACAGGGATTTACTCCTACGAGCAGTACTTC
12	.	TRBV30	.	TRBJ1-5	CAFKRGDQPQHF	TGTGCCTTCAAGCGGGGGGATCAGCCCCAGCATTTT
14	TRBD1	TRBV6-5	.	TRBJ2-7	CASKNPDRGYEQYF	TGTGCCAGCAAAAACCCGGACAGGGGCTACGAGCAGTACTTC